Sequencing of this T cell receptor beta chain was carried out in a study of CDR3 diversity in severe acne. In this sample, this clonotype turned up many times. Each CDR3 protein gets one entry after TCRdb re-called the PCR reads with MiXCR. The sample lists roughly 100,000 distinct CDR3 sequences, about half seen once, with roughly 12% in the top ten. CDR1 and CDR2 from the germline V gene are SNHLY and FYNNEI. This CDR3 is built from 18 residues. Losses at the gene ends were 4 bases for V and 2 bases for J; bases not matched to a gene: 12. The TCR originated in a male donor with acne. Sequencing was done on a sample of blood. V is TRBV2 and J is TRBJ2-3, with 10 nucleotides matching TRBD2. CDR3 residues: CASSVHPSGSLYTDTQYF. Written as DNA, the CDR3 is TGTGCCAGCAGTGTCCATCCTAGCGGGAGTCTTTACACAGATACGCAGTATTTT.